This TCR beta chain was captured by sequencing in a study of cytomegalovirus exposure and HLA in healthy donors (dated by TCRdb to about 2017). Regarding the study in general: An earlier analysis of 587 of the donors reported 250 to 350 Gb of sequence data and some 120 million unique TCR beta sequences from roughly 200 million T cells. Donor age, sex, ethnicity and CMV serostatus were compiled alongside the repertoire data. Besides the first cohort of approximately 710 subjects, a separate validation cohort made up of 120 different subjects was used. All discovery cohort repertoires had been generated on a single sequencing platform. Of the 398 genotyped donors, about 84% fell in the genetic ancestry cluster associated with self-reported Caucasian donors. The study combined high-throughput TCR immunosequencing, statistical association of individual TCRs with disease status, and machine learning to predict cytomegalovirus infection status. Because of strong linkage in the cohort, a handful of DR-DQ haplotypes were treated as single units for association and clustering. The study used immunosequencing to profile the T cell repertoires of 666 subjects and linked those repertoires to cytomegalovirus serostatus. On average, 235,054 unique TCR beta nucleotide sequences were sequenced per donor among fewer than 500 genotyped donors of the cohort, with 15% to 20% of those sequences being non-productive. A later analysis re-examined previously published TCR beta repertoires from over 500 donors and added high-resolution HLA genotyping to investigate patterns of TCR occurrence. An early release that covered fewer than 800 HLA-typed donors contained 250 to 350 gigabases of sequencing data and tens of millions of unique TCR sequences. Class I and class II HLA loci were covered by the typing at four-digit resolution. The study aimed to test whether cataloging public T cell receptors could reveal signatures of past pathogen exposure. An earlier analysis of several hundred of the donors applied high-throughput TCR beta sequencing to assess whether each TCR beta V gene segment acted as functional or pseudogenic. The later analysis used no new phenotypic data to find candidate immune exposures, relying instead on TCR beta sequences and their occurrence across donors. Typing coverage differed by locus: A, B, C, DRB1 and DQB1 were typed in about 629-630 donors, DQA1 in about 550, DPA1 in 606, and DPB1 in 472. A later genetic analysis took genome-wide SNP genotypes for about three fifths of the 666 donors and used that subset as a discovery cohort.

Taken from the germline V gene, the CDR1 and CDR2 loops are MNHNS and SASEGT. From the cysteine up to the phenylalanine, the CDR3 has a length of 15 residues. Here the CDR3 DNA is all that survives: 45 bases in frame from base 1. Trimmed from V: 2 bases; trimmed from J: 9 bases; junction bases lacking a gene match: 7. Turning to this clone: Its antigen specificity is not known. No base qualities exist here, and no much larger clone lies one base off it.

Points the paper makes about the study in general: Compared with equally common non-associated chains, HLA-associated TCR beta chains in a later analysis were more clonally expanded and had lower generation probabilities. In this cohort, only TCR beta chains were sequenced, and detectable features were limited by the absence of alpha or paired-chain data. In a later genetic analysis, a missense DCLRE1C variant was associated with V-gene and J-gene trimming of TCR beta chains, and the association was replicated in an independent cohort. The study gave a list of under 200 TCR beta chains associated with cytomegalovirus. Across donors, most TCR sequences were observed very rarely, whereas some public TCRs were present in many individuals. The earlier analysis of 450 to 700 of the donors excluded roughly 16 rarely observed V segments, including chromosome 9 orphons, because counts were too low. In an earlier analysis of a few hundred of the donors, most TCR beta V segments were observed in productive rearrangements about 90% or about 30% of the time, broadly matching IMGT annotations. Assigning TCR associations to individual alleles was difficult when HLA alleles, especially DR and DQ, strongly co-occurred. A cluster of highly shared sequence variants was judged likely to represent a technical artifact of the sequencing pipeline. Some IMGT-functional V segments, including TRBV6-2 and TRBV6-3, could not be distinguished by the 87-base-pair reads and were therefore excluded. According to a later genetic analysis, donors in an Asian-associated ancestry cluster had fewer N-insertions in productive TCRs than the approximately 630-donor mean. Specific HLA alleles were associated with about 17,000 TCR beta sequences at a false discovery rate of 0.05 in a later analysis. In vitro tests confirmed that a few of the cytomegalovirus-associated TCR beta chains recognize cytomegalovirus antigens. In a later analysis, TCR association rates were found to vary across HLA loci, with the most associated TCRs seen for DRB1 alleles and the fewest for HLA-C alleles. Cytomegalovirus status was reported to be diagnosed by the classifier with high specificity and sensitivity in both the original and validation cohorts. Because HLA typing was unavailable for some donors at each locus, only the typed subset was used in association tests. The authors suggested that the approach could potentially be extended to other disease states and immunological phenotypes. For the cohort, immune exposure information was limited to CMV serostatus. According to a later analysis, parvovirus B19, influenza, CMV and Epstein-Barr virus appeared linked to several top co-occurrence clusters. Most CMV-associated TCR beta chains appeared to be HLA-restricted in a later analysis, and the HLA associations seemed to be driven largely by CMV exposure. Correlated functional status among segregating V segments might reflect linkage disequilibrium, but an unknown experimental factor could not be ruled out. A further reported finding was that TCR beta sequences accurately predicted the HLA-A and HLA-B alleles for most subjects in the first cohort. Sequencing depth was assumed to be roughly uniform across donors in the presence/absence analyses, though that assumption may not hold.

The library came from the immunoSEQ multiplex PCR assay. The multiplex PCR relied on a mix of 60 forward primers for TCR Vbeta segments and 13 reverse primers for TCR Jbeta segments. Amplification of the CDR3 region of rearranged TCR beta genes was performed with a multiplex PCR assay on genomic DNA. The amplified TCR beta libraries were sequenced on the Illumina HiSeq System as 87-base-pair reads. As for how the authors treated the data: In a later analysis, roughly 80 million unique TCR beta chains were counted across the approximately 640 repertoires, and roughly 11 million of these chains were shared by at least two donors. A nearest-neighbor algorithm error-corrected the raw reads and collapsed the reads into unique sequences, merging closely related sequences to remove PCR and sequencing errors. CDR3 sequences were aligned to IMGT reference sequences to assign V, D and J gene segments. Each retained sequence needed at least a six-nucleotide match to both a V gene segment and a J gene segment. A rearrangement counted as productive if the CDR3 had no stop codons and remained in frame with V and J, and every other rearrangement counted as non-productive. Following IMGT convention, CDR3 was defined as the stretch from the second conserved V-encoded cysteine up to the conserved J-encoded phenylalanine. The earlier analysis of about 570 of the donors excluded any sequence lacking an unambiguous match to a single V gene segment. In an earlier analysis of approximately 560 of the donors, a V segment was called functional when productive rearrangements were above 56.7%, and segregating when the standard deviation between donors exceeded 5%. A statistical classification framework was developed to diagnose cytomegalovirus status using the catalog of TCR beta chain sequences. V and J gene assignment, in a later analysis, came from comparing TCR nucleotide sequences with IMGT/GENE-DB human TR gene sequences. Using the TCRdist pipeline, a later analysis assigned CDR3 sequences along with most-parsimonious VDJ recombination scenarios. In a later analysis, each TCR beta chain was defined by its CDR3 amino acid sequence together with its V-gene family, and reads without a unique V-gene family were excluded. To address suspected cross-contamination and a sequencing artifact, a later analysis removed roughly 580 highly shared, low-generation-probability nucleotide sequences. For each public chain, a later analysis derived a clonal expansion index from normalized ranks of inferred template counts within each repertoire. In a later analysis, generation probabilities were computed with a VDJ recombination model fitted to out-of-frame rearrangements, and the resulting probabilities were checked against IGoR. Hypergeometric tests were used in a later analysis to score TCR-TCR, TCR-HLA and TCR-CMV co-occurrence, with a repertoire-size bias correction applied to the TCR pairs. In a later analysis, false discovery rates were estimated by permuting HLA or CMV assignments 20 times. In a later analysis, co-occurring TCRs were grouped with DBSCAN, and TCRdist sequence similarity was added when clustering was performed within HLA-allele-positive subsets. Co-occurrence clustering excluded repertoires with fewer than 30,000 or more than 120,000 public chains, plus five with anomalous nucleotide sharing. TCRdb holds this immuneACCESS table with in-frame rearrangements only. Some clones are missing; in checked studies, unresolved V genes explain under half, and the rest has no known cause. That table gives V, J and clone size, and the DNA gave D and trimming. This sample has roughly 130,000 clones in its table, and 74% of those were observed once. The ten largest clones capture about 6% of the sample.

The cohort consisted of 650 to 700 healthy bone marrow donors. At the time of sampling, every cohort member was nominally healthy, though immune exposures that went unrecorded were likely present. The donor was CMV seropositive and was included in the group of some 290 seropositive cohort members. Each donor provided a peripheral blood sample, and peripheral blood mononuclear cells were used for TCR beta sequencing. Genomic DNA was extracted from the blood cell samples with the Qiagen DNeasy Blood Extraction Kit. The rearranged chain carries TRBV6-1 and TRBJ2-3; 11 bases in between match TRBD2. This sequence was found in a woman aged 45-60 years in good health and CMV-seropositive. What was sequenced was PBMCs. Here is the DNA: TGTGCCAGCAGTGAAATTAGCGGGGGGGCAGGAACGCAGTATTTT. It codes for CASSEISGGAGTQYF.